These T cell receptor beta chains were read from a single sample in a study of cytomegalovirus exposure and HLA in healthy donors. Generated by immunoSEQ multiplex PCR, the TCRdb table keeps only in-frame clones and is missing some. The sample has about 140,000 clones, just over 65% seen once. Specimen: PBMCs. Receptors were obtained from a woman between 55 and 75 years old in good health and CMV-seronegative. Both conserved end residues are part of each CDR3. A D gene is named only where the DNA matches it firmly. Clone size is given for some rows only: seen once, a few or many times, or a class if the clone is expanded.

clone size | D gene | J gene | V gene | CDR3 protein | CDR3 DNA
. | . | TRBJ2-3 | TRBV5-1 | CASSPSDSQTSTDTQYF | TGCGCCAGCAGCCCTTCGGACAGCCAAACTAGCACAGATACGCAGTATTTT
. | TRBD1 | TRBJ1-5 | TRBV5-1 | CASSLIGGNNQPQHF | TGCGCCAGCAGCTTGATAGGGGGCAACAATCAGCCCCAGCATTTT
. | . | TRBJ2-5 | TRBV28 | CASRPGAPETQYF | TGTGCCAGCAGGCCAGGGGCGCCAGAGACCCAGTACTTC
. | TRBD2 | TRBJ2-7 | TRBV2 | CASSEVAGGPYEQYF | TGTGCCAGCAGTGAAGTGGCGGGAGGCCCCTACGAGCAGTACTTC
. | TRBD2 | TRBJ2-2 | TRBV4-3 | CASSARVAGSTGELFF | TGCGCCAGCAGCGCTCGCGTAGCGGGGTCCACCGGGGAGCTGTTTTTT
. | . | TRBJ1-4 | TRBV15 | CATSRGGLNEKLFF | TGTGCCACCAGCAGAGGGGGACTCAATGAAAAACTGTTTTTT
. | . | TRBJ2-3 | TRBV9 | CASSVRQASDTQYF | TGTGCCAGCAGCGTCCGACAGGCCTCAGATACGCAGTATTTT
once | TRBD1 | TRBJ1-1 | TRBV28 | CASSRDRGIFTGYF | TGTGCCAGCAGTCGCGACAGGGGCATTTTCACTGGATATTTT
few | TRBD1 | TRBJ1-1 | TRBV6-5 | CASSYSHRGNTEAFF | TGTGCCAGCAGTTACTCACACAGGGGGAACACTGAAGCTTTCTTT
once | TRBD2 | TRBJ2-1 | TRBV7-3 | CASSPLGLLGGNEQFF | TGTGCCAGCAGCCCTTTGGGGCTATTGGGGGGGAATGAGCAGTTCTTC
. | . | TRBJ2-3 | TRBV9 | CASSVEAAHAADTQYF | TGTGCCAGCAGCGTAGAAGCGGCTCACGCGGCAGATACGCAGTATTTT
. | TRBD1 | TRBJ2-5 | TRBV6-1 | CASSESAGTGFETQYF | TGTGCCAGCAGCGAATCCGCCGGGACAGGGTTTGAGACCCAGTACTTC
. | TRBD1 | TRBJ1-3 | TRBV7-2 | CASSPGQSKENTIYF | TGTGCCAGCAGCCCGGGACAGAGTAAGGAAAACACCATATATTTT
. | . | TRBJ1-2 | TRBV6-1 | CASSEGQSLDSTF | TGTGCCAGCAGTGAAGGACAGTCTCTCGATAGCACCTTC
few | TRBD2 | TRBJ2-3 | TRBV9 | CASSPLAGGTQYF | TGTGCCAGCAGCCCCCTCGCGGGGGGGACGCAGTATTTT
. | TRBD2 | TRBJ2-4 | TRBV7-9 | CSSSTPGTSGAKNIQYF | TGTTCCAGCAGCACCCCCGGGACTAGCGGGGCCAAAAACATTCAGTACTTC
. | TRBD1 | TRBJ1-1 | TRBV10-3 | CAISPTGVTEAFF | TGTGCCATCAGCCCGACAGGGGTCACTGAAGCTTTCTTT
. | TRBD2 | TRBJ2-3 | TRBV19 | CASSISLVPGLAGGEDTQYF | TGTGCCAGTAGTATATCCCTCGTCCCGGGACTAGCGGGAGGGGAAGATACGCAGTATTTT
. | . | TRBJ1-5 | TRBV21-1 | CASSKGQGCHQPQHF | TGTGCCAGCAGCAAAGGTCAGGGGTGTCATCAGCCCCAGCATTTT
. | . | TRBJ1-2 | TRBV19 | CASSWRDLGYTF | TGTGCCAGTAGTTGGAGGGACTTGGGCTACACCTTC
few | TRBD1 | TRBJ2-7 | TRBV6-1 | CASSERQGQYF | TGTGCCAGCAGTGAACGACAGGGTCAGTACTTC
. | TRBD1 | TRBJ1-1 | TRBV7-8 | CASSRDRTPRTHGEAFF | TGTGCCAGCAGCCGGGACAGGACGCCACGCACGCACGGTGAAGCTTTCTTT
few | . | TRBJ1-5 | TRBV19 | CATKDSTIWQPQHF | TGTGCCACAAAAGACAGTACTATCTGGCAGCCCCAGCATTTT
. | . | TRBJ1-2 | TRBV5-6 | CASSSTGSFNYGYTF | TGTGCCAGCAGCAGTACAGGGAGCTTTAACTATGGCTACACCTTC
. | . | TRBJ2-1 | TRBV6-1 | CASSEAQRRDNEQFF | TGTGCCAGCAGTGAAGCGCAGAGGCGGGACAATGAGCAGTTCTTC
once | TRBD1 | TRBJ1-6 | TRBV15 | CATSREGQGATPLHF | TGTGCCACCAGCAGGGAAGGACAGGGGGCGACACCCCTCCACTTT
. | TRBD1 | TRBJ1-2 | TRBV28 | CASSTGAGGYTF | TGTGCCAGCAGTACAGGGGCCGGGGGATACACCTTC
few | . | TRBJ2-7 | TRBV21-1 | CASSKPTALDKAWYEQYF | TGTGCCAGCAGCAAACCAACAGCCCTTGACAAGGCATGGTACGAGCAGTACTTC
few | TRBD2 | TRBJ2-1 | TRBV11-1 | CASSGAAGGEYNEQFF | TGTGCCAGCAGCGGGGCGGCCGGGGGGGAATACAATGAGCAGTTCTTC
. | TRBD1 | TRBJ2-7 | TRBV5-1 | CASSLAGQGVYEQYF | TGCGCCAGCAGCTTGGCCGGACAGGGGGTCTACGAGCAGTACTTC
. | TRBD1 | TRBJ2-1 | TRBV10-1 | CAVRDRGPSASYNEQFF | TGCGCCGTCCGGGACAGGGGGCCTTCAGCCTCCTACAATGAGCAGTTCTTC
. | . | TRBJ2-7 | TRBV19 | CASNGPGTYEQYF | TGTGCCAGTAACGGGCCGGGGACCTACGAGCAGTACTTC
. | TRBD2 | TRBJ2-1 | TRBV7-3 | CASSLKAHGTSSNEQFF | TGTGCCAGCAGCTTAAAAGCCCACGGGACTAGCTCCAATGAGCAGTTCTTC
. | TRBD1 | TRBJ1-2 | TRBV5-6 | CASTRGGAGGNYGYTF | TGTGCCAGCACCCGGGGAGGGGCAGGGGGCAACTATGGCTACACCTTC
few | TRBD2 | TRBJ2-5 | TRBV7-2 | CASTLAGGRETQYF | TGTGCCAGCACTCTAGCGGGAGGCCGGGAGACCCAGTACTTC
. | TRBD1 | TRBJ1-4 | TRBV7-2 | CASSRGTASPLEKLFF | TGTGCCAGCAGCAGAGGGACAGCTAGTCCCCTCGAAAAACTGTTTTTT
. | TRBD1 | TRBJ2-6 | TRBV5-8 | CASSPGQGALYGANVLTF | TGTGCCAGCAGCCCAGGACAGGGGGCCCTCTATGGGGCCAACGTCCTGACTTTC